Following are 14 T cell receptor beta chains from one sample sequenced in a study of blood T cell repertoires in COVID-19. The method was immunoSEQ multiplex PCR; TCRdb's version includes in-frame clones alone and lacks a portion of them. The top ten hold 6.4% of the sample, which has about 300,000 clones, around 92% seen once. The source material was peripheral blood. These receptors originate from a man between 18 and 29 years old who had recovered from COVID-19.

The CDR3 spells CASSLRYGGQSLSTDTQYF. The CDR3 DNA reads as TGTGCCAGCAGCTTAAGGTATGGGGGCCAGAGCCTTAGCACAGATACGCAGTATTTT. The chain joins TRBV7-9 to TRBJ2-3; perhaps TRBD1 as D (6 bases). The CDR3 extends over 19 amino acids. Germline CDR1 SEHNR, CDR2 FQNEAQ (reference sequence). Trimming shortened V by 2 bases and J by 0 bases, and 21 bases separated the two germline ends.

The chain has TRBV6-2 or TRBV6-3 and TRBJ2-1; 9 nucleotides line up with TRBD2. V lost 2 bases, J lost 0 bases, and 5 bases stayed unmatched. CDR3 length equals 17 residues. Per germline, CDR1 MNHEY and CDR2 SVGEGT. The CDR3 bases are TGTGCCAGCAGTTACAATAGCGGGAGCCTCTCCTACAATGAGCAGTTCTTC. The encoded protein is CASSYNSGSLSYNEQFF.

Here the CDR3 reads CASSRTGTGSYEQYF. The CDR3, as DNA: TGTGCCAGCAGTCGAACCGGGACAGGCTCCTACGAGCAGTACTTC. The chain links TRBV6-5 to TRBJ2-7; 8 bases align to TRBD1. The CDR3 has 15 amino acids. Germline V lookup: CDR1 MNHEY, CDR2 SVGAGI. V lost 5 bases and J lost 0; bases outside the gene matches: 6.

V and J are TRBV2 and TRBJ2-7; 11 bases fit TRBD1. The germline CDR1 and CDR2 sequences are SNHLY and FYNNEI. The J segment lost 6 bases and the V segment lost 6 bases, leaving 10 bases of the junction unmatched. The CDR3 runs to 15 residues. CDR3 sequence reads: CASRATGTGGSEQYF. CDR3 DNA sequence: TGTGCCAGCAGAGCCACCGGGACAGGGGGTAGCGAGCAGTACTTC.

The J gene is TRBJ2-7, the V gene TRBV6-5; TRBD1 matches at 10 bases. V shed 5 bases and J 3 bases; nucleotides not matched to a gene: 4. The V gene's germline CDR1 is MNHEY and CDR2 SVGAGI. This CDR3 has 14 residues. The CDR3 DNA is TGTGCCAGCAGTCACGGACAGGGGGGCTACGAGCAGTACTTC. Its protein product is CASSHGQGGYEQYF.

The J gene is TRBJ2-5, the V gene TRBV18; 14 bases match TRBD2. The V and J ends lost 6 bases and 5 bases, in that order; junction bases with no gene match: 5. CDR1 KGHSH and CDR2 LQKENI come from the germline V gene. The CDR3 is made up of 15 amino acids. The CDR3 coding sequence is TGTGCCAGCTCGGGGACTAGCGGGAGCGAGGAGACCCAGTACTTC. This codes for CASSGTSGSEETQYF.

V gene TRBV12-3 or TRBV12-4 combines with J gene TRBJ1-2, with D unclear. V lost 6 bases and J 2 bases, leaving 10 bases between the germline ends. This CDR3 contains 13 residues. CDR3 sequence: CASSPDWNYGYTF. In nucleotides, the CDR3 is TGTGCCAGCAGCCCCGACTGGAACTATGGCTACACCTTC.

CDR3 sequence (DNA): TGTGCCACCAGCAGAGTCGGCGGGCGAGAGGATGGCTACACCTTC. Protein: CATSRVGGREDGYTF. The chain couples TRBV15 to TRBJ1-2; no reliable D call. V was clipped by 1 base and J by 6 bases, with 15 bases between them. This CDR3 comprises 15 residues. Germline V gene sequence: CDR1 LNHNV, CDR2 YYDKDF (reference sequence).

A single count supports this clone. The J gene is TRBJ2-6, the V gene TRBV6-6, with D uncertain. The CDR3 has 18 amino acids. The germline CDR1 and CDR2 sequences are MNHNY and SVGAGI (reference sequence). Deletions cut 5 bases from V and 0 bases from J, with 17 bases between. The CDR3 DNA reads TGTGCCAGCAGTCCTGAAGCCCCCTACCGCTCTGGGGCCAACGTCCTGACTTTC. It is translated as CASSPEAPYRSGANVLTF.

The chain couples TRBV27 to TRBJ2-7; D may be TRBD2 (6 bases). This CDR3 contains 16 residues. CDR1 is MNHEY and CDR2 is SMNVEV in the germline V gene (reference sequence). Trimming took off 2 bases at V and 2 bases at J, with 16 bases between the two ends. The CDR3 protein is CASSLRSGGIPYEQYF. DNA of the CDR3: TGTGCCAGCAGTTTAAGGTCAGGAGGGATCCCCTACGAGCAGTACTTC.

In regard to this clone: The same CDR3 can be traced to other DNA sequences in this sample. The chain recombines TRBV5-1 with TRBJ2-2; D perhaps matches TRBD1 (6 bases). The length of the CDR3 is 13 residues. Per germline, CDR1 SGHRS and CDR2 YFSETQ. The V end was cut by 0 bases, the J end by 6 bases, with 6 bases between. This CDR3 is CASSLEGAGELFF. The DNA for the CDR3 is TGCGCCAGCAGCTTGGAGGGGGCCGGGGAGCTGTTTTTT.

The J gene is TRBJ2-7, the V gene TRBV5-1, with 7 bases that match TRBD2. The CDR3 consists of 16 residues. Germline V gene data show CDR1 as SGHRS and CDR2 as YFSETQ. Losses at the gene ends were 1 base for V and 9 bases for J; bases not matched to a gene: 16. CDR3 DNA: TGCGCCAGCAGCTTGTACTACCGGGGGGATCCATTGTGGCAGTACTTC. The encoded protein is CASSLYYRGDPLWQYF.

The rearrangement links TRBV7-3 to TRBJ2-1; 7 nucleotides line up with TRBD2. Germline CDR1 is SGHTA and CDR2 is FQGTGA. Trimming at V came to 4 bases and at J to 3 bases, leaving 6 bases not matched to a gene. The CDR3 is 15 residues long. The CDR3 sequence is CASSSWASGYNEQFF. For the CDR3, the DNA is TGTGCCAGCAGCTCCTGGGCTAGCGGCTACAATGAGCAGTTCTTC. Looking up the rest from reference TRBV7-3 and TRBJ2-1 gives the full variable domain: GAGVSQTPSNKVTEKGKYVELRCDPISGHTALYWYRQSLGQGPEFLIYFQGTGAADDSGLPNDRFFAVRPEGSVSTLKIQRTERGDSAVYLCASSSWASGYNEQFFGPGTRLTVL.

This chain joins TRBV6-5 and TRBJ1-1, with 10 bases that match TRBD1. V trimming: 2 bases; J trimming: 6 bases; junction bases outside the gene matches: 9. From germline, CDR1 is MNHEY and CDR2 SVGAGI. The length of the CDR3 is 16 residues. CDR3 sequence: CASSYPNGQGVAEAFF. DNA for the CDR3: TGTGCCAGCAGTTACCCTAACGGACAGGGGGTGGCTGAAGCTTTCTTT.